Detailed here is one TCR beta chain. The antigen this receptor binds is unknown. No much larger clonotype is one base removed from it; base qualities were not supplied. The sample is drawn from a study of CD8 T cells in ankylosing spondylitis (dated 2017 in TCRdb). Study-wide context: To find TCR variants linked to disease, the study profiled T cell receptor beta repertoires in ankylosing spondylitis patients and healthy donors. The full study cohort comprised roughly 24 ankylosing spondylitis patients and roughly 110 healthy donors. Peripheral blood was sampled, and synovial fluid was additionally collected from ankylosing spondylitis patients.

What the work shows at the level of the full study, not this receptor alone: A TCR beta motif made up of several highly homologous amino acid variants appeared to be characteristic of blood from ankylosing spondylitis patients. Some motif variants had previously been reported in the synovial fluid and blood of reactive arthritis patients, which suggests shared mechanisms of disease initiation. The disease-linked clones were reported to be significantly enriched in matched synovial fluid samples from ankylosing spondylitis patients. A CD8+ phenotype was shown by the disease-linked clones, which were found at relatively low frequencies in peripheral blood.

The sequencer listed for this sample is Illumina HiSeq 2500. Quantitative 5'-RACE with molecular barcodes was the method used to prepare the TCR beta libraries. The authors' pipeline ran thus. A new computational method based on a probabilistic model of VDJ rearrangement was used to identify disease-linked TCR variants. TCRdb's own reprocessing of the public reads used fastp at Q25 and MiXCR and kept productive beta chains. For every CDR3 protein sequence, its rows merge into one entry that carries the most common genes and DNA. None of the V and J calls come from the authors' own analysis; TCRdb made them. Counted in this sample were hundreds of thousands of distinct CDR3 sequences; under 35% of them appeared once. The top ten hold approximately 4.6% of the sample. V sheds 2 bases and J sheds 4 bases, leaving 9 bases between their ends. The CDR3 holds 13 amino acids from the cysteine to the phenylalanine. The DNA shown is the 39-base CDR3, in frame from base 1. Reading the germline V gene gives CDR1 SGHDT and CDR2 YYEEEE.

The chain uses TRBV5-6 and TRBJ2-5; the D gene could be TRBD1 or TRBD2, each one agreeing over 5 bases. Sequences were obtained from blood, either unsorted or a sorted T cell fraction (not recorded which). The TCR sequence derives from a male donor with ankylosing spondylitis or in good health (not recorded which). The DNA reads as follows: TGTGCCAGCAGCTTCATGGGACGAGAGACCCAGTACTTC. This codes for CASSFMGRETQYF.